This T cell receptor beta chain was identified in a study of beta chain features in type 1 diabetes (dated by TCRdb to between 2018 and 2020). About the study as a whole: Patients and healthy donors did not differ in mean age, gender distribution, total cell number or subset yield. The study compared TCRB repertoires of sorted circulating CD4+ T cell subsets between recently diagnosed type 1 diabetes patients and matched healthy donors. A total of about 100,000,000 sorted cells were examined across all samples, and RNA yield correlated strongly with the number of cells per subset. Regulatory and stem cell-like memory subsets were isolated from only 8 patients and roughly eight healthy donors, whereas naive and central memory subsets came from all 30 or so donors.

Of note for this clone: This receptor's antigen is unknown. Nothing much larger sits one base from this clone, and base qualities are not available.

The High Capacity cDNA Reverse Transcription Kit was used to reverse transcribe all of the isolated RNA, meaning that expressed TCRB transcripts were what got sequenced. Deep immunoSEQ sequencing was applied to naive, central memory and regulatory T cell samples, giving an average of about 3.7 million total reads per sample. After sorted cells were lysed in RLT buffer, RNA was extracted with DNase-treated RNeasy Micro or Mini kits, with the choice depending on cell number. Each cell subset was processed separately to prevent cross-contamination, with patient and healthy donor samples processed together. The immunoSEQ multiplex PCR was used to amplify TCRB sequences from cDNA, generating 87-bp fragments that spanned the CDR3 region. The amplicons were sequenced using the Illumina HiSeq platform. Regarding the original processing steps: PCR bias was computationally corrected using synthetic template baselines, reads within Hamming distance 2 were collapsed, and singletons that could not be merged were discarded. Reads were aligned against IMGT so that V, D and J genes, CDR3 length and insertions or deletions at six rearrangement sites could be assigned. Within each subset, clonotype counts were normalized to the number of sorted cells before true diversity and Gini coefficients were calculated with the tcR R package. The overlap coefficient, calculated on TCRB nucleotide sequences, was used to quantify repertoire sharing. Out-of-frame TCRB sequences from naive cells were analyzed as a proxy for the pre-selection repertoire. Imported from immuneACCESS, the table was reduced by TCRdb to in-frame sequences with V and J called. These copies leave out some clones; in studies compared against another copy, an unresolved V gene accounts for under half, and the cause of the remainder is not known. The DNA was the basis for D and trimming; V, J and clone size are from that table. A total of hundreds of thousands of clones appear in this sample, roughly 16% of them only once. 0.023% of the sample lies in the top ten.

Results and caveats for the whole study, not just this receptor: Because cDNA rather than genomic DNA was sequenced, highly expressing activated cells could have been over-represented, although no difference in activation and CD3 levels was found between groups. Type 1 diabetes patients showed a moderate but significant shortening of TCRB CDR3 length in all four CD4+ subsets. Naive, central memory and regulatory TCRB repertoires appeared more similar among patients than among healthy donors. At VDJ recombination sites, patients with type 1 diabetes made fewer insertions and deleted more nucleotides, a pattern implying thymic rearrangement abnormalities. Shorter templates might be favored by PCR, yet because patient and control samples were amplified and corrected together, any such skew would affect both groups equally. Only small numbers of individuals were included in the HLA sub-analyses, which left unresolved whether HLA type had any influence on TCRB rearrangement.

From its cysteine to its phenylalanine, the CDR3 spans 16 amino acids. CDR3 DNA only is kept here, 48 bases in frame from base 1. V is cut by 2 bases and J by 0 bases, and the space between the germline ends is 10 bases. The germline V gene provides CDR1 MDHEN and CDR2 SYDVKM. Each donor gave one peripheral blood draw, averaging roughly 120 mL, which was collected into heparinised tubes. A BD FACSAria II was used to sort naive, central memory, regulatory and stem cell-like memory CD4+ T cells with a panel that included CD45RO, CCR7, CD25, CD127, CD95 and CD27. Every sorted population had a purity above 98%. PBMCs were isolated right away by Lymphoprep density gradient centrifugation and were stained directly, without culture. Samples were stained and sorted in pairs, with one healthy donor and one patient per experiment, so that batch effects were minimized.

The sample was naive CD4+ T cells from blood. The sample's cell subset or site label, in plain terms: true naive CD4+ T cells. The receptor chain draws on TRBV28 and TRBJ1-4, with the D gene uncertain. This receptor was obtained from a woman aged 18 to 35 in good health. The DNA is TGTGCCAGCAGTTTAGGATTAATAGCAACTAATGAAAAACTGTTTTTT. Protein translation: CASSLGLIATNEKLFF.